The 7 T cell receptor beta chains reported below all come from one sample, sequenced in a study of shared clonotypes between healthy human individuals. Naive CD8 cells, CD45RO-negative and positively selected for CCR7, excluded terminally differentiated effector memory CD45RA+ cells. Profiled with immunoSEQ multiplex PCR; TCRdb holds only in-frame clones, not every one. The data show around 700,000 clones, with about 92% seen just once and approximately 25% held by the top ten. The source material was naive CD8+ T cells sorted from blood. All receptors come from a young man in good health.

V gene TRBV4-2 combines with J gene TRBJ1-5, with D possibly TRBD1 on 6 matching bases. The V end lost 2 bases, the J end lost 4 bases, and 6 bases lay between the germline ends. The germline V gene encodes CDR1 LGHNA and CDR2 YNFKEQ. This CDR3 comprises 13 residues. CDR3 amino acids: CASSQTGNQPQHF. CDR3 coding DNA: TGTGCCAGCAGCCAAACAGGGAATCAGCCCCAGCATTTT.

The chain recombines TRBV5-1 with TRBJ2-5; 10 bases line up with TRBD1. The germline V gene encodes CDR1 SGHRS and CDR2 YFSETQ. The trim removed 4 bases at V and 2 bases at J, leaving 11 bases unmatched. This CDR3 is 17 amino acids long. CDR3 in DNA: TGCGCCAGCAGCCACCCCGACAGGGGGCAGTTGCAAGAGACCCAGTACTTC. Translation gives CASSHPDRGQLQETQYF.

The chain carries TRBV13 and TRBJ2-1; D unresolved. The CDR3 has 13 amino acids. Between the trimmed V and J ends, which lost 0 bases and 7 bases, there was a span of 7 bases. In germline, CDR1 is PRHDT, CDR2 FYEKMQ (reference sequence). The CDR3 nucleotides read TGTGCCAGCAGCTTAGGCCATCCAAATGAGCAGTTCTTC. As protein: CASSLGHPNEQFF. Full variable domain (remainder filled in from reference TRBV13 and TRBJ2-1): AAGVIQSPRHLIKEKRETATLKCYPIPRHDTVYWYQQGPGQDPQFLISFYEKMQSDKGSIPDRFSAQQFSDYHSELNMSSLELGDSALYFCASSLGHPNEQFFGPGTRLTVL.

The chain is built from TRBV5-1 and TRBJ2-1; 11 nucleotides align to TRBD2. The germline V gene has CDR1 SGHRS and CDR2 YFSETQ. This CDR3 is built from 16 residues. With 3 bases clipped from V and 4 bases from J, the junction kept 6 bases outside the gene matches. The CDR3 loop reads CASSSYLAGGYNEQFF. The CDR3 nucleotides are TGCGCCAGCAGCTCCTACTTAGCGGGAGGGTACAATGAGCAGTTCTTC. Drawing the rest from reference TRBV5-1 and TRBJ2-1, the complete variable domain is KAGVTQTPRYLIKTRGQQVTLSCSPISGHRSVSWYQQTPGQGLQFLFEYFSETQRNKGNFPGRFSGRQFSNSRSEMNVSTLELGDSALYLCASSSYLAGGYNEQFFGPGTRLTVL.

This clone was counted once. V gene TRBV28 combines with J gene TRBJ2-1, with TRBD1 as a possible D gene (5 bases). The CDR3 extends over 15 amino acids. CDR1 and CDR2 from the germline V gene are MDHEN and SYDVKM. V lost 6 bases to trimming and J lost 0 bases, with 12 bases between them. The CDR3 DNA reads TGTGCCAGCAGATCTTACAGGACCTCCTACAATGAGCAGTTCTTC. Translated, it gives CASRSYRTSYNEQFF.

The J gene is TRBJ2-7, the V gene TRBV30; D is ambiguous. Between the trimmed V and J ends, which lost 1 base and 6 bases, there was a span of 7 bases. The germline gives CDR1 GTSNPN, CDR2 SVGIG (reference sequence). This CDR3 has 11 residues. This CDR3 is CAWSEGLEQYF. CDR3 DNA sequence: TGTGCCTGGAGTGAAGGGCTCGAGCAGTACTTC.

V usage is TRBV6-1 and J usage is TRBJ2-7, with 14 bases fitting TRBD2. V dropped 6 bases and J dropped 9; count of bases not matched to a gene: 7. The CDR3 runs to 14 residues. Germline V gene data show CDR1 as MNHNS and CDR2 as SASEGT. CDR3 protein: CASRGTSGSRGQYF. CDR3 nucleotides: TGTGCCAGCAGAGGGACTAGCGGGAGTCGTGGGCAGTACTTC.